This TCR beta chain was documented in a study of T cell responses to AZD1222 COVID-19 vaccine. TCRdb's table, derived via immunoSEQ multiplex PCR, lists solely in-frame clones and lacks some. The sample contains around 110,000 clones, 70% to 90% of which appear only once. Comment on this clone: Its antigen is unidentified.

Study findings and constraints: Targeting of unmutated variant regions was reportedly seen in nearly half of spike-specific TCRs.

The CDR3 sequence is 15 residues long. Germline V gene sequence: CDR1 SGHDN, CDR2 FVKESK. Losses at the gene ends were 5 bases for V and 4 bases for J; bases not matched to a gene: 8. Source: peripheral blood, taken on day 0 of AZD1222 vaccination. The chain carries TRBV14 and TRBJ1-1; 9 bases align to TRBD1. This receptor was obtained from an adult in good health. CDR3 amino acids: CASSETGGGTTEAFF. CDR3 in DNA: TGTGCCAGCAGCGAGACAGGGGGAGGTACCACTGAAGCTTTCTTT.